Each of the 18 T cell receptor beta chains below was sequenced from the same sample in a study of control samples from healthy donors and cancer patients (dated by TCRdb to the early 2020s). The protocol used for the library was the immunoSEQ multiplex PCR assay. The clones in this table, taken by TCRdb from immuneACCESS, are in-frame only. Not every clone is retained; where verified, under half of the shortfall comes from an unresolved V gene, and the cause of the rest is unknown. Within this sample are fewer than 85,000 clones, with 94% of them counted one time only. Over 2.5% of the sample lies in the top ten. Source material: blood. The receptors here all came from a woman aged 30 to 39 in good health.

This rearrangement joins TRBV19 to TRBJ2-1; 9 bases are shared with TRBD1. The CDR3 spans 17 residues. The trim removed 6 bases at V and 4 bases at J, leaving 13 bases unmatched. The germline V gene has CDR1 LNHDA and CDR2 SQIVND (reference sequence). The chain's CDR3 is CASSLWGTGPGYNEQFF. CDR3 coding DNA: TGTGCCAGTAGCCTGTGGGGGACAGGGCCAGGGTACAATGAGCAGTTCTTC.

The gene calls are TRBV5-6 and TRBJ1-3; D call uncertain. CDR1 and CDR2 (germline): SGHDT, YYEEEE. Trimming cost V 1 base and J 0 bases, with 11 bases left between them. The CDR3 has 16 amino acids. CDR3 sequence (DNA): TGTGCCAGCAGCTTGCCTCAGTTCCCCTCTGGAAACACCATATATTTT. Translated: CASSLPQFPSGNTIYF.

V usage is TRBV7-8 and J usage is TRBJ2-2, with D possibly TRBD1 on 6 matching bases. CDR3 length equals 14 residues. Germline CDR1 is SGHVS and CDR2 is FQNEAQ. Trimming pared 5 bases from V and 4 bases from J, leaving 11 bases between. The CDR3 nucleotides read TGTGCCAGCAGCAAACAGGGTAGCACCGGGGAGCTGTTTTTT. Its protein is CASSKQGSTGELFF.

The rearrangement joins TRBV7-2 to TRBJ2-3, with unresolved D. Trimming took off 3 bases at V and 0 bases at J, with 7 bases between the two ends. Germline-derived CDR1 and CDR2 are SGHTA and FQGNSA. The CDR3 totals 14 residues. CDR3 in DNA: TGTGCCAGCAGCTTTGAGGAAAGCACAGATACGCAGTATTTT. Protein: CASSFEESTDTQYF.

The V call is TRBV27, the J call TRBJ1-1; D unclear. Germline V gene sequence: CDR1 MNHEY, CDR2 SMNVEV (reference sequence). This CDR3 has 12 amino acids. V was shortened by 1 base and J by 7 bases, with 7 bases between the two germline ends. In DNA, the CDR3 is TGTGCCAGCAGTTTATGGGGAAGTGAAGCTTTCTTT. It encodes CASSLWGSEAFF.

J is TRBJ2-7 and V is TRBV10-1; D might be TRBD1 or TRBD2, each matching 5 bases. The V end was cut by 3 bases, the J end by 6 bases, with 24 bases between. Germline loops: CDR1 WNHNN, CDR2 SYGVQD (reference sequence). The CDR3 is 17 residues long. CDR3 in amino acids: CASSDLRGDQDLGEQYV. The CDR3 DNA sequence: TGCGCCAGCAGTGACCTACGAGGGGACCAGGACCTCGGCGAGCAGTACGTC.

The rearrangement joins TRBV6-6 to TRBJ2-5, with D tentatively TRBD2 (7 bases). CDR1 is MNHNY, CDR2 SVGAGI, per germline (reference sequence). The CDR3 sequence is 15 residues long. The V end lost 6 bases, the J end lost 5 bases, and 19 bases lay between the germline ends. CDR3 in DNA: TGTGCCAGCAGGGCCTTAGGGGGGGCTTTTGAGACCCAGTACTTC. Residues: CASRALGGAFETQYF.

The chain recombines TRBV6-2 or TRBV6-3 with TRBJ1-1, with 8 bases lining up with TRBD1. Germline V CDR1 and CDR2: MNHEY, SVGEGT. This CDR3 spans 16 amino acids. V shed 2 bases, J shed 3 bases, and the junction held 8 bases outside the gene matches. The CDR3 nucleotides are TGTGCCAGCAGTTACACGGCAGGGGGCCTCGACACTGAAGCTTTCTTT. It yields the protein CASSYTAGGLDTEAFF.

The genes are TRBV28 and TRBJ2-6; perhaps TRBD1 as D (5 bases). The germline V gene encodes CDR1 MDHEN and CDR2 SYDVKM. CDR3 length equals 15 residues. V gave up 7 bases and J gave up 1 base, with 11 bases separating them. This CDR3 is CASTPQGSGANVLTF. The CDR3 DNA follows: TGTGCCAGCACCCCCCAGGGATCTGGGGCCAACGTCCTGACTTTC.

Only a few counts were recorded for this clone. The chain links TRBV11-3 to TRBJ1-4, with D uncertain. V dropped 10 bases and J dropped 0 bases, with 9 bases sitting between them. The CDR3 contains 13 residues. Per the germline V gene, CDR1 is SGHNT and CDR2 is YENEEA. CDR3 DNA sequence: TGTGCCACCGGACGGGCAACTAATGAAAAACTGTTTTTT. Its protein is CATGRATNEKLFF.

The genes are TRBV7-9 and TRBJ1-2; D remains unclear. The V and J ends lost 2 bases and 10 bases respectively, with 23 bases between them. CDR1 and CDR2 from the germline V gene are SEHNR and FQNEAQ (reference sequence). The CDR3 is 16 residues long. The DNA of the CDR3 is TGTGCCAGCAGCTTACACAGCCTAACCTCGCCGTGGGACTACACCTTC. It yields the protein CASSLHSLTSPWDYTF.

The J gene is TRBJ2-7, the V gene TRBV6-1; possibly TRBD2 for D (5 bases). Germline CDR1 and CDR2: MNHNS and SASEGT. V lost 3 bases and J 2 bases, leaving 20 bases between the germline ends. This CDR3 has 17 residues. CDR3 sequence reads: CASSESLIAWGTYEQYF. The CDR3 nucleotides are TGTGCCAGCAGTGAGAGCTTAATAGCGTGGGGTACCTACGAGCAGTACTTC.

The chain links TRBV18 to TRBJ2-1; 11 positions agree with TRBD2. In germline, CDR1 is KGHSH, CDR2 LQKENI. The CDR3 contains 14 residues. J gave up 9 bases and V 5 bases, and 6 bases lay outside the gene matches. The CDR3 bases are TGTGCCAGCTCATCAGAGGGGACTAGCGGTGAGCAGTTCTTC. This sequence encodes CASSSEGTSGEQFF.

V usage is TRBV6-1 and J usage is TRBJ1-5, with D possibly being TRBD1 (6 bases). Germline CDR1 is MNHNS and CDR2 is SASEGT. Trimming removed 0 bases from V and 7 bases from J, with 16 bases in between. CDR3 length: 16 amino acids. The CDR3 loop is CASSEARLGAQQPQHF. The CDR3, as DNA: TGTGCCAGCAGTGAAGCGCGCTTGGGGGCTCAACAGCCCCAGCATTTT.

V and J are TRBV12-3 or TRBV12-4 and TRBJ1-1; D unclear. The V and J ends lost 8 bases and 6 bases respectively, with 16 bases between them. This CDR3 has 13 amino acids. The CDR3 nucleotides are TGTGCCAGCCGTCAGTGGCTCGGTGCTGAAGCTTTCTTT. It translates to CASRQWLGAEAFF.

The chain carries TRBV30 and TRBJ1-2, with D possibly matching TRBD1 (6 bases). This CDR3 is 13 amino acids long. The V gene lost 4 bases and the J gene lost 6 bases, with 15 bases spanning the gap. Looked up from germline, CDR1 is GTSNPN and CDR2 is SVGIG (reference sequence). The CDR3 spells CAWTRQELDGYTF. CDR3 coding DNA: TGTGCCTGGACAAGACAGGAATTGGATGGCTACACCTTC.

The rearrangement links TRBV30 to TRBJ1-3; D not certain. CDR3 length equals 15 residues. Germline V gene data show CDR1 as GTSNPN and CDR2 as SVGIG (reference sequence). V was clipped by 2 bases and J by 0 bases, with 11 bases between them. CDR3 residues: CAWSRGPFSGNTIYF. CDR3 DNA sequence: TGTGCCTGGAGTAGAGGTCCGTTCTCTGGAAACACCATATATTTT. The complete variable domain, with remaining parts taken from reference TRBV30 and TRBJ1-3, reads SQTIHQWPATLVQPVGSPLSLECTVEGTSNPNLYWYRQAAGRGLQLLFYSVGIGQISSEVPQNLSASRPQDRQFILSSKKLLLSDSGFYLCAWSRGPFSGNTIYFGEGSWLTVV.

This chain joins TRBV7-6 and TRBJ2-5, with 8 bases aligning to TRBD2. CDR1 is SGHVS and CDR2 is FNYEAQ in the germline V gene. This CDR3 has 14 amino acids. V shed 7 bases and J 5 bases; nucleotides not matched to a gene: 9. This chain's CDR3 is CASTSPGGRETQYF. The CDR3 region has the DNA TGTGCCAGCACCTCCCCGGGAGGGAGGGAGACCCAGTACTTC.